The next 3 T cell receptor beta chains were all read from a single sample in a study of blood T cells in healthy people across ages (dated by TCRdb to the mid-2010s). The library was prepared using 5' RACE. The sample was run on an Illumina HiSeq 2500. A second PCR of roughly 6 to 11 cycles was run with a J-beta primer mix and a sample-barcoded 5' primer. The public reads were run again by TCRdb, first through fastp at Q25 and then through MiXCR, and only productive beta chains were kept. Each CDR3 protein appears once, grouped with its most common genes and DNA. The sample records about 640,000 distinct CDR3 sequences, roughly 53% of which are singletons. The ten most abundant clones make up over 30% of the sample. Sequenced: blood. The origin of the receptors is a man in his 60s in good health.

The chain links TRBV5-8 to TRBJ2-3, with D perhaps being TRBD1 or TRBD2 (5 bases each). The CDR3 consists of 14 residues. V lost 2 bases to trimming and J lost 3 bases, with 10 bases between them. Germline V gene lookup returns CDR1 SGHTS and CDR2 YDEGEE. CDR3: CASSFGDGTDTQYF. The CDR3 coding sequence is TGTGCCAGCAGCTTTGGGGACGGGACAGATACGCAGTATTTT.

The gene calls are TRBV29-1 and TRBJ2-7, with D perhaps TRBD2 (5 bases). Germline values: CDR1 SQVTM, CDR2 ANQGSEA. There are 13 residues in the CDR3. V lost 8 bases and J 7 bases, leaving 21 bases between the germline ends. CDR3 amino acids: CSTGRTPYNEQYF. CDR3 bases: TGCAGCACCGGCCGGACTCCTTACAATGAGCAGTACTTC.

The gene calls are TRBV2 and TRBJ2-1; TRBD2 agrees at 8 bases. The CDR3 runs 14 residues. Germline CDR1 is SNHLY and CDR2 is FYNNEI. Trimming cost V 7 bases and J 0 bases; bases outside gene matches: 2. The CDR3 reads CASTGGSSYNEQFF. The CDR3 DNA reads TGTGCCAGCACGGGGGGGAGCTCCTACAATGAGCAGTTCTTC.